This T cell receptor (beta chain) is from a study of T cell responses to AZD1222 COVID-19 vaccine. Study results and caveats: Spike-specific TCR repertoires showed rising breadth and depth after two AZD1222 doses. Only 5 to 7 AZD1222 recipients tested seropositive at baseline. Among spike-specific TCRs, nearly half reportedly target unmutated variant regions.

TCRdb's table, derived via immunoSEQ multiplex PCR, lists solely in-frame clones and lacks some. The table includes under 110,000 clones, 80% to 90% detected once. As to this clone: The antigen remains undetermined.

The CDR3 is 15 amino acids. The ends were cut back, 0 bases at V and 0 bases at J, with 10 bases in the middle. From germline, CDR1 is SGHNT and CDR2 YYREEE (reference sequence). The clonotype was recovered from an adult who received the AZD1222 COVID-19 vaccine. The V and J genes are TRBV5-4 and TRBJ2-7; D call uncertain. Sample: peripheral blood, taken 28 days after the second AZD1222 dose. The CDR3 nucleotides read TGTGCCAGCAGCTTGGATATGGGTCCCTCCTACGAGCAGTACTTC. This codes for CASSLDMGPSYEQYF.